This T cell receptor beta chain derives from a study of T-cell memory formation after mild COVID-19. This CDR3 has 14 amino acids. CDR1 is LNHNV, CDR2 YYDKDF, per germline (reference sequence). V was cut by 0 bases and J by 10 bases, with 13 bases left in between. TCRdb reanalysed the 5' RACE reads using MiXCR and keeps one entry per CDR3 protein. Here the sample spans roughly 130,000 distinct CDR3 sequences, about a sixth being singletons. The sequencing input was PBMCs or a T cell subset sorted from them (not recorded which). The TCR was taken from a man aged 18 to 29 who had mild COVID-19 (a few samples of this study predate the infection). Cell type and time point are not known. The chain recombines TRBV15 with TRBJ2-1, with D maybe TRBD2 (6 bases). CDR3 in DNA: TGTGCCACCAGCAGAGAAACGGGAGCTCTCGAGCAGTTCTTC. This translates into CATSRETGALEQFF.